A selection of T cell receptor beta chains follows, all from one sample in a study of T-cell reconstitution after alpha-beta-depleted transplantation in children. TCRdb reprocessed the PCR reads with MiXCR, giving one entry per CDR3 protein. The sample consists of 350,000 to 400,000 distinct CDR3 sequences, just over 20% of them appearing once. Sequenced material: PBMCs from the stem cell graft donor, taken from the stem cell graft. These receptors were collected from a human donor who donated a stem cell graft to a child with acute myeloid leukemia. Both conserved end residues are part of each CDR3. The order of the fields is CDR3 protein, CDR3 DNA, D gene, J gene, V gene, clone size. D genes are given only for firm matches. Clone size is shown for a subset of rows, as once, few, many or a class of expanded clone.

CDR3 protein: CASSVRAGGFYSEQFF; CDR3 DNA: TGTGCCAGCAGCGTCCGAGCGGGAGGTTTTTACAGTGAGCAGTTCTTC; D gene: TRBD2; J gene: TRBJ2-1; V gene: TRBV7-6; clone size: .
CDR3 protein: CASTSAANTEAFF; CDR3 DNA: TGCGCCAGCACCTCGGCGGCGAACACTGAAGCTTTCTTT; D gene: .; J gene: TRBJ1-1; V gene: TRBV5-1; clone size: few
CDR3 protein: CASTLRGGEKLFF; CDR3 DNA: TGTGCCAGCACCCTTCGTGGCGGGGAAAAACTGTTTTTT; D gene: .; J gene: TRBJ1-4; V gene: TRBV7-9; clone size: few
CDR3 protein: CASSLRTGDNEKLFF; CDR3 DNA: TGCGCCAGCAGCTTGCGGACAGGGGATAATGAAAAACTGTTTTTT; D gene: TRBD1; J gene: TRBJ1-4; V gene: TRBV5-1; clone size: few
CDR3 protein: CASSPSGRADDEQYF; CDR3 DNA: TGTGCCAGCAGTCCGAGCGGGAGGGCCGACGACGAGCAGTACTTC; D gene: TRBD2; J gene: TRBJ2-7; V gene: TRBV27; clone size: few
CDR3 protein: CASSLLYGSNYGYTF; CDR3 DNA: TGTGCCAGCAGCTTATTGTATGGGTCTAACTATGGCTACACCTTC; D gene: .; J gene: TRBJ1-2; V gene: TRBV7-3; clone size: .
CDR3 protein: CSARVAGMIDEQFF; CDR3 DNA: TGCAGTGCTAGGGTAGCGGGAATGATAGATGAGCAGTTCTTC; D gene: TRBD2; J gene: TRBJ2-1; V gene: TRBV20-1; clone size: .
CDR3 protein: CASSVTGNTWNEQFF; CDR3 DNA: TGTGCCAGCAGCGTGACAGGGAACACATGGAATGAGCAGTTCTTC; D gene: TRBD1; J gene: TRBJ2-1; V gene: TRBV9; clone size: .
CDR3 protein: CASTWYSGSEEQYF; CDR3 DNA: TGTGCCAGCACCTGGTATAGCGGGAGTGAAGAGCAGTACTTC; D gene: TRBD2; J gene: TRBJ2-7; V gene: TRBV6-1; clone size: few
CDR3 protein: CATLRGRAYNEQFF; CDR3 DNA: TGTGCCACCCTTCGGGGAAGGGCCTACAATGAGCAGTTCTTC; D gene: .; J gene: TRBJ2-1; V gene: TRBV12-3/TRBV12-4; clone size: .
CDR3 protein: CASSQDRTLGELFF; CDR3 DNA: TGCGCCAGCAGCCAAGATAGGACTCTAGGGGAGCTGTTTTTT; D gene: .; J gene: TRBJ2-2; V gene: TRBV4-1; clone size: .
CDR3 protein: CASSEAGGPYEQFF; CDR3 DNA: TGTGCCAGCAGTGAGGCGGGAGGGCCTTATGAGCAGTTCTTC; D gene: TRBD2; J gene: TRBJ2-1; V gene: TRBV6-4; clone size: few
CDR3 protein: CSATRQEGHQYF; CDR3 DNA: TGCAGTGCTACGCGGCAGGAGGGGCACCAGTATTTT; D gene: .; J gene: TRBJ2-3; V gene: TRBV20-1; clone size: many
CDR3 protein: CASSPTSGNEAQYF; CDR3 DNA: TGCGCCAGCAGCCCGACTAGCGGGAATGAGGCGCAGTATTTT; D gene: TRBD2; J gene: TRBJ2-3; V gene: TRBV5-1; clone size: .
CDR3 protein: CSATTDGYTF; CDR3 DNA: TGCAGCGCCACGACGGATGGCTACACCTTC; D gene: .; J gene: TRBJ1-2; V gene: TRBV29-1; clone size: .
CDR3 protein: CASSLGRDSINQPQHF; CDR3 DNA: TGTGCCAGCAGTCTAGGCCGGGACAGTATCAATCAGCCCCAGCATTTT; D gene: TRBD1; J gene: TRBJ1-5; V gene: TRBV12-3/TRBV12-4; clone size: .
CDR3 protein: CSASPRDFNEKLFF; CDR3 DNA: TGCAGTGCTAGCCCCCGGGACTTTAATGAAAAACTGTTTTTT; D gene: .; J gene: TRBJ1-4; V gene: TRBV20-1; clone size: few
CDR3 protein: CASSIRTYEQYF; CDR3 DNA: TGTGCCAGCAGTATTAGGACGTACGAGCAGTACTTC; D gene: .; J gene: TRBJ2-7; V gene: TRBV12-3/TRBV12-4; clone size: .
CDR3 protein: CAISDFGTPTHEQYF; CDR3 DNA: TGTGCCATCAGTGATTTCGGGACCCCGACCCACGAGCAGTACTTC; D gene: .; J gene: TRBJ2-7; V gene: TRBV10-3; clone size: many
CDR3 protein: CSASLQSYEQYF; CDR3 DNA: TGCAGTGCTAGCCTCCAGAGCTACGAGCAGTACTTC; D gene: .; J gene: TRBJ2-7; V gene: TRBV20-1; clone size: .
CDR3 protein: CSARDFELVPSYEQYF; CDR3 DNA: TGCAGTGCTAGAGATTTTGAACTCGTACCATCCTACGAGCAGTACTTC; D gene: .; J gene: TRBJ2-7; V gene: TRBV20-1; clone size: many
CDR3 protein: CASSPAASAWNEQFF; CDR3 DNA: TGTGCCAGCAGCCCGGCGGCTAGCGCTTGGAATGAGCAGTTCTTC; D gene: .; J gene: TRBJ2-1; V gene: TRBV7-2; clone size: few
CDR3 protein: CASSFEDPSTDTQYF; CDR3 DNA: TGCGCCAGCAGCTTCGAGGACCCTAGCACAGATACGCAGTATTTT; D gene: .; J gene: TRBJ2-3; V gene: TRBV5-1; clone size: .
CDR3 protein: CASSDSGQAFYNEQFF; CDR3 DNA: TGTGCCAGCAGTGACTCCGGACAGGCTTTCTACAATGAGCAGTTCTTC; D gene: TRBD1; J gene: TRBJ2-1; V gene: TRBV25-1; clone size: .
CDR3 protein: CASSQGFGGQKLSYEQYF; CDR3 DNA: TGCGCCAGCAGCCAAGGATTCGGAGGCCAAAAACTGTCCTACGAGCAGTACTTC; D gene: .; J gene: TRBJ2-7; V gene: TRBV4-1; clone size: .
CDR3 protein: CASSQGLVFYEQYF; CDR3 DNA: TGTGCCAGCAGCCAAGGGCTAGTCTTCTACGAGCAGTACTTC; D gene: .; J gene: TRBJ2-7; V gene: TRBV25-1; clone size: .
CDR3 protein: CSALPGEASYNEQFF; CDR3 DNA: TGCAGTGCATTGCCGGGAGAAGCCTCCTACAATGAGCAGTTCTTC; D gene: .; J gene: TRBJ2-1; V gene: TRBV20-1; clone size: many
CDR3 protein: CASSFEGLKVDEQFF; CDR3 DNA: TGTGCCAGCAGTTTTGAAGGCCTTAAAGTCGATGAGCAGTTCTTC; D gene: .; J gene: TRBJ2-1; V gene: TRBV28; clone size: few
CDR3 protein: CASSLPSEAFF; CDR3 DNA: TGTGCCAGCAGTTTACCTTCTGAAGCTTTCTTT; D gene: .; J gene: TRBJ1-1; V gene: TRBV28; clone size: .
CDR3 protein: CASTQQGMNTEAFF; CDR3 DNA: TGTGCCAGCACCCAACAGGGTATGAACACTGAAGCTTTCTTT; D gene: .; J gene: TRBJ1-1; V gene: TRBV7-9; clone size: .
CDR3 protein: CASSQPKTSGGYNEQFF; CDR3 DNA: TGTGCCAGCAGCCAACCCAAGACTAGCGGGGGTTACAATGAGCAGTTCTTC; D gene: TRBD2; J gene: TRBJ2-1; V gene: TRBV4-2; clone size: few